One and the same sample provided the 25 T cell receptor beta chains below, sequenced in a study of CD8 T cells in Susac syndrome. RNA was extracted with the RNeasy kit, and a quantity of about 0.45 to 1 ug was reverse transcribed using random hexamers. Each CDR3 protein is one row after TCRdb ran MiXCR on the immunoSEQ multiplex PCR reads. The repertoire consists of around 180,000 distinct CDR3 sequences, with approximately 94% occurring once and the leading ten covering roughly 0.11%. The sequencing input was CD4+ T cells from PBMCs. The receptors originated from a human donor with Susac syndrome.

This clonotype was picked up a small number of times. This chain links TRBV12-3 or TRBV12-4 with TRBJ2-5; 11 bases fit TRBD2. Losses at the gene ends were 7 bases for V and 5 bases for J; bases not matched to a gene: 6. This CDR3 is 14 amino acids long. CDR3 in amino acids: CASTQLAGDETQYF. CDR3 in DNA: TGTGCCAGCACCCAACTAGCGGGGGACGAGACCCAGTACTTC.

This sequence joins TRBV3-1 and TRBJ1-5; D ambiguous. The CDR3 consists of 12 residues. Germline loops: CDR1 LGHDT, CDR2 YNNKEL (reference sequence). Deletions cut 3 bases from V and 12 bases from J, with 12 bases between. The CDR3 here is CASSQGHLFQHF. CDR3 nucleotides: TGTGCCAGCAGCCAGGGTCACTTGTTCCAGCATTTT.

This clonotype was detected once. The chain combines TRBV29-1 with TRBJ1-1; TRBD1 agrees at 7 bases. The CDR3 length is 14 residues. With V trimmed by 7 bases and J by 5 bases, 13 bases remained unmatched. Looked up from germline, CDR1 is SQVTM and CDR2 is ANQGSEA. CDR3 sequence reads: CSAREGATSTEAFF. CDR3 coding DNA: TGCAGCGCCCGGGAGGGGGCGACCAGTACTGAAGCTTTCTTT.

J is TRBJ2-1 and V is TRBV7-9; no clear D gene. CDR1 SEHNR and CDR2 FQNEAQ come from the germline V gene (reference sequence). V gave up 7 bases and J gave up 2 bases, with 18 bases separating them. CDR3 length equals 16 residues. CDR3 residues: CASKINMDATYNEQFF. The CDR3 bases are TGTGCCAGCAAGATAAACATGGACGCTACCTACAATGAGCAGTTCTTC.

The CDR3 nucleotides read TGCAGTGCTCCGCGACAGGGGGCGAACACTGAAGCTTTCTTT. Its protein is CSAPRQGANTEAFF. The V gene is TRBV20-1, the J gene TRBJ1-1; 10 bases line up with TRBD1. Germline V gene sequence: CDR1 DFQATT, CDR2 SNEGSKA (reference sequence). J gave up 1 base and V 5 bases, and 4 bases lay outside the gene matches. The CDR3 has 14 residues.

This chain uses TRBV5-1 with TRBJ2-3; 12 nucleotides align to TRBD2. J gave up 4 bases and V 4 bases, and 16 bases lay outside the gene matches. Looked up from germline, CDR1 is SGHRS and CDR2 is YFSETQ. The CDR3 has 19 residues. The CDR3 loop is CASSLRGLAGGRPPDTQYF. The CDR3 DNA reads TGCGCCAGCAGCCTGAGGGGGCTAGCGGGGGGGCGGCCCCCAGATACGCAGTATTTT.

The rearrangement joins TRBV9 to TRBJ2-2, with TRBD2 identical over 13 bases. The CDR3 is 15 residues long. The junction had 2 bases not matched to a gene; V was cut back by 2 bases and J by 7 bases. The V gene's germline CDR1 is SGDLS and CDR2 YYNGEE. CDR3 DNA: TGTGCCAGCAGCGTCGGACTAGCGGGGGACGGGGAGCTGTTTTTT. Amino acid sequence: CASSVGLAGDGELFF.

V gene TRBV3-1 combines with J gene TRBJ2-6, with D possibly being TRBD1 (7 bases). The CDR3 sequence is 17 residues long. V lost 4 bases, J lost 0 bases, and 13 bases lay in between. Germline V gene sequence: CDR1 LGHDT, CDR2 YNNKEL (reference sequence). CDR3 region: CASSLQGGFSGANVLTF. CDR3 coding DNA: TGTGCCAGCAGCCTGCAGGGGGGCTTCTCTGGGGCCAACGTCCTGACTTTC.

This rearrangement joins TRBV7-2 to TRBJ2-5; 8 bases map to TRBD1. Per the germline V gene, CDR1 is SGHTA and CDR2 is FQGNSA. The V gene end was trimmed by 5 bases and the J gene end by 2 bases; junction bases not matched to a gene: 4. The CDR3 has 14 amino acids. CDR3 protein: CASSVDRVQETQYF. DNA for the CDR3: TGTGCCAGCAGCGTGGACAGGGTACAAGAGACCCAGTACTTC.

V and J are TRBV12-3 or TRBV12-4 and TRBJ1-1; the D gene is possibly TRBD1 (5 bases). V lost 6 bases and J 3 bases, leaving 20 bases between the germline ends. The CDR3 loop spans 16 amino acids. The CDR3 protein is CASSGGFGRVDTEAFF. The CDR3 DNA follows: TGTGCCAGCAGCGGGGGGTTCGGCAGGGTCGACACTGAAGCTTTCTTT.

This chain connects TRBV6-5 to TRBJ1-5; 7 nucleotides line up with TRBD1. CDR1 is MNHEY and CDR2 is SVGAGI in the germline V gene. The length of the CDR3 is 14 residues. V was pared by 6 bases and J by 5 bases, with 7 bases of the junction left unmatched. The CDR3 DNA follows: TGTGCCAGCAGCAGGGGACAGCGAGATCAGCCCCAGCATTTT. Protein sequence: CASSRGQRDQPQHF.

The chain employs TRBV4-2 and TRBJ2-7; D may match TRBD1 or TRBD2 (7 bases each). The CDR3 has 16 residues. Germline assignment: CDR1 LGHNA and CDR2 YNFKEQ. Trimming removed 6 bases at V and 3 bases at J, with 21 bases between. The CDR3 nucleotides read TGTGCCAGCAGATACTTCCAGGGGGGGACCGTCTACGAGCAGTACTTC. Its translation is CASRYFQGGTVYEQYF.

The J gene is TRBJ2-5, the V gene TRBV7-8; 7 nucleotides line up with TRBD1. CDR1 is SGHVS and CDR2 is FQNEAQ in the germline V gene. V lost 2 bases, J lost 7 bases, and 10 bases stayed unmatched. The CDR3 is 15 amino acids. Here the CDR3 reads CASSLQSGQAGTQYF. The CDR3 coding sequence is TGTGCCAGCAGCTTACAGTCTGGACAGGCAGGGACCCAGTACTTC.

The gene calls are TRBV4-3 and TRBJ2-7; 7 positions match TRBD1. V was pared by 0 bases and J by 8 bases, with 7 bases of the junction left unmatched. Per the germline V gene, CDR1 is LGHNA and CDR2 is YSLEER. The CDR3 contains 14 residues. Here the CDR3 reads CASSQDKGTVKQYF. CDR3 nucleotide sequence: TGCGCCAGCAGCCAAGATAAAGGGACAGTTAAGCAGTACTTC.

The rearrangement joins TRBV14 to TRBJ2-3; 9 bases align to TRBD2. With V trimmed by 2 bases and J by 4 bases, 7 bases remained unmatched. The germline CDR1 and CDR2 sequences are SGHDN and FVKESK. The CDR3 covers 16 residues. CDR3 DNA: TGTGCCAGCAGCCAACTTACTAGCGGGTTTTCAGATACGCAGTATTTT. Encoded protein: CASSQLTSGFSDTQYF. Complete variable domain (other parts from reference TRBV14 and TRBJ2-3): EAGVTQFPSHSVIEKGQTVTLRCDPISGHDNLYWYRRVMGKEIKFLLHFVKESKQDESGMPNNRFLAERTGGTYSTLKVQPAELEDSGVYFCASSQLTSGFSDTQYFGPGTRLTVL.

This clonotype was seen once. Here the CDR3 DNA reads TGTGCCAGCAGTTTAGGAGCAGGGGGAAACGAAAAACTGTTTTTT. Protein sequence: CASSLGAGGNEKLFF. The V gene is TRBV25-1, the J gene TRBJ1-4; 7 bases line up with TRBD1. The CDR3 spans 15 residues. Germline CDR1 reads MGHDK; CDR2 reads SYGVNS. After removal of 5 bases from V and 8 bases from J, the junction contained 11 bases not matched to a gene.

The gene calls are TRBV3-1 and TRBJ2-2; D remains ambiguous. The CDR3 is made up of 13 amino acids. Germline V CDR1 and CDR2: LGHDT, YNNKEL (reference sequence). V was clipped by 3 bases and J by 3 bases, with 5 bases between them. CDR3 nucleotides: TGTGCCAGCAGCCAGGGCTACACCGGGGAGCTGTTTTTT. Amino acids: CASSQGYTGELFF.

J is TRBJ1-1 and V is TRBV5-1; the D gene is possibly TRBD1 (6 bases). V was shortened by 6 bases and J by 5 bases, with 17 bases between the two germline ends. Germline-derived CDR1 and CDR2 are SGHRS and YFSETQ. The CDR3 runs to 14 residues. This chain's CDR3 is CASTAGGRETEAFF. CDR3 nucleotide sequence: TGCGCCAGCACCGCGGGGGGCAGGGAGACTGAAGCTTTCTTT.

This chain uses TRBV20-1 with TRBJ2-2; D is perhaps TRBD1 or TRBD2 (6 bases each). Trimming took off 2 bases at V and 2 bases at J, with 15 bases between the two ends. The CDR3 extends over 16 amino acids. Germline CDR1 reads DFQATT; CDR2 reads SNEGSKA (reference sequence). The CDR3 bases are TGCAGTGCTAGAAGGGGGGACCGAATTAACACCGGGGAGCTGTTTTTT. This gives the protein CSARRGDRINTGELFF.

The chain links TRBV2 to TRBJ2-5, with TRBD2 matching over 11 bases. The V segment lost 7 bases and the J segment 1 base; nucleotides outside the gene matches: 5. The germline V gene has CDR1 SNHLY and CDR2 FYNNEI. CDR3 length equals 15 residues. CDR3 amino acids: CASTMTSGAQETQYF. Written as DNA, the CDR3 is TGTGCCAGCACCATGACTAGCGGGGCCCAAGAGACCCAGTACTTC.

CDR3 in DNA: TGCAGTGCTCGTCGGCGGGGGCAGCCGTATGGCTACACCTTC. This sequence encodes CSARRRGQPYGYTF. This chain joins TRBV20-1 and TRBJ1-2; the D gene is possibly TRBD1 (6 bases). Looked up from germline, CDR1 is DFQATT and CDR2 is SNEGSKA (reference sequence). Deletions cut 5 bases from V and 5 bases from J, with 18 bases between. The CDR3 is 14 amino acids.

V gene TRBV20-1 combines with J gene TRBJ2-3, with unresolved D. CDR3 length: 14 amino acids. Trimming took off 7 bases at V and 5 bases at J, with 19 bases between the two ends. In germline, CDR1 is DFQATT, CDR2 SNEGSKA (reference sequence). This chain's CDR3 is CSVVKLTGGDTQYF. Written as DNA, the CDR3 is TGCAGTGTTGTAAAGCTGACTGGCGGAGATACGCAGTATTTT.

The CDR3 DNA sequence: TGTGCCACCGCGGACGGCCCCCGTTATGGCTACACCTTC. As protein: CATADGPRYGYTF. J is TRBJ1-2 and V is TRBV19; D unclear. The CDR3 has 13 residues. Trimming removed 10 bases at V and 5 bases at J, with 17 bases between. CDR1 LNHDA and CDR2 SQIVND come from the germline V gene (reference sequence).

The J gene is TRBJ2-2, the V gene TRBV29-1; D is unclear. V shed 4 bases and J shed 0 bases, with 6 bases lying between them. Germline V gene sequence: CDR1 SQVTM, CDR2 ANQGSEA. CDR3 size: 13 residues. CDR3 nucleotide sequence: TGCAGCGTTGTTCCGGCGAACACCGGGGAGCTGTTTTTT. Its protein product is CSVVPANTGELFF.

The chain employs TRBV4-3 and TRBJ2-7; 7 positions match TRBD1. V gave up 0 bases and J gave up 3 bases; unmatched junction bases: 5. CDR1 is LGHNA, CDR2 YSLEER, per germline. The CDR3 is made up of 15 amino acids. This chain's CDR3 is CASSQDRAGGYEQYF. The CDR3 region has the DNA TGCGCCAGCAGCCAAGATCGGGCAGGGGGCTACGAGCAGTACTTC.